This passage covers 2 T cell receptor beta chains from one sample sequenced in a study of OX40 agonist ivuxolimab in advanced cancers. The data were produced by immunoSEQ multiplex PCR, yet TCRdb's version contains in-frame clones alone and is incomplete. The repertoire includes about 70,000 clones, roughly 85% of them detected once, and more than 2.5% sits in the top ten. Source: CD4+ or CD8+ T cells sorted from blood, taken in a trial of the OX40 agonist ivuxolimab. The receptors come from an adult with an advanced solid tumor such as melanoma, head and neck, liver or kidney cancer.

The J gene is TRBJ1-2, the V gene TRBV28; 8 bases map to TRBD1. Trimming removed 3 bases from V and 3 bases from J; junction bases left unmatched: 3. Germline V gene data show CDR1 as MDHEN and CDR2 as SYDVKM. This CDR3 is built from 14 residues. The CDR3 nucleotides read TGTGCCAGCAGTTTCAGGGGGCATGACTATGGCTACACCTTC. Its translation: CASSFRGHDYGYTF.

The rearrangement joins TRBV30 to TRBJ2-5; 7 bases line up with TRBD1. Looked up from germline, CDR1 is GTSNPN and CDR2 is SVGIG (reference sequence). V shed 2 bases and J 4 bases; nucleotides not matched to a gene: 4. CDR3 size: 13 residues. CDR3 in amino acids: CAWSTGQAETQYF. DNA for the CDR3: TGTGCCTGGAGTACCGGACAGGCAGAGACCCAGTACTTC.